This TCR beta chain was observed in a study of T cell responses to AZD1222 COVID-19 vaccine. General observations from the study: Repertoire sampling was restricted to post-peak T cell response timepoints. Spike-specific TCR breadth and depth grew following two AZD1222 doses. Females made up more of the donors, who were largely white British, and clonal diversity may have come out too low. Nearly half of spike-specific TCRs reportedly target variant regions that are unmutated in the B.1.351 and B.1.1.7 variants.

The method was immunoSEQ multiplex PCR; TCRdb's version includes in-frame clones alone and lacks a portion of them. The sample lists some 58,000 clones, nearly 80% occurring once. Germline-derived CDR1 and CDR2 are ENHRY and SYGVKD. Trimming pared 5 bases from V and 0 bases from J, leaving 5 bases between. This CDR3 region has 13 residues. Worth noting for this clone: Its specificity is unknown.

This receptor was obtained from an adult who received the AZD1222 COVID-19 vaccine. The starting material was peripheral blood, obtained 28 days after the second AZD1222 dose. The chain recombines TRBV10-3 with TRBJ1-5; possible D gene TRBD1, 5 bases. The CDR3 sequence is CAISQGSNQPQHF. CDR3 coding DNA: TGTGCCATCAGTCAGGGTAGCAATCAGCCCCAGCATTTT.